This T cell receptor (beta chain) is from a study of T cell responses to AZD1222 COVID-19 vaccine. Study-wide findings and caveats: Receipt of two AZD1222 doses was followed by a rise in Spike-specific TCR breadth and depth.

Clones were sequenced by immunoSEQ multiplex PCR, and TCRdb holds only the in-frame ones, with some missing. The sample lists around 130,000 clones, about 93% occurring once. Deletions cut 7 bases from V and 10 bases from J, with 19 bases between. Germline V gene data show CDR1 as MNHNY and CDR2 as SVGAGI (reference sequence). The CDR3 covers 13 residues. A remark on this clone: The antigen is undetermined.

The sample in question was peripheral blood, obtained 28 days after the second dose of the MenACWY control vaccine. This TCR was recovered from an adult who received the MenACWY meningococcal vaccine as a control. The chain recombines TRBV6-6 with TRBJ1-1, with D possibly matching TRBD1 (5 bases). CDR3 nucleotides: TGTGCCAGCATCTCCGGGGCCCTGGGGGTAGCTTTCTTT. Its translation is CASISGALGVAFF.